Each of the 19 T cell receptor beta chains below was sequenced from the same sample in a study of blood T cell repertoires in COVID-19. Sequencing was performed with immunoSEQ multiplex PCR; in TCRdb, only in-frame clones are kept and a portion is missing. The sample carries approximately 70,000 clones, about nine tenths recorded once. The sample was peripheral blood. The receptors come from a human donor with active COVID-19. The donor label of this sample is uncertain.

This clone has only a few counts. The chain recombines TRBV19 with TRBJ1-2; D is unclear. Trimming took 9 bases from V and 8 from J, leaving 19 bases between them. This CDR3 has 13 residues. Per the germline V gene, CDR1 is LNHDA and CDR2 is SQIVND (reference sequence). The CDR3 reads CASDRSGEGGYTF. The CDR3 DNA reads as TGTGCCAGCGATAGATCCGGGGAAGGAGGCTACACCTTC.

The chain links TRBV4-1 to TRBJ1-1, with no clear D. The V end was cut by 1 base, the J end by 8 bases, with 14 bases between. CDR3 size: 14 residues. Germline V lookup: CDR1 MGHRA, CDR2 YSYEKL. CDR3 sequence reads: CASSQVRTNGEAFF. In DNA form, the CDR3 reads TGCGCCAGCAGCCAAGTGAGAACCAACGGGGAAGCTTTCTTT.

The chain's CDR3 is CASTLNTEAFF. As DNA, the CDR3 is TGTGCCAGCACTTTGAACACTGAAGCTTTCTTT. This sequence joins TRBV28 and TRBJ1-1; D ambiguous. Trimming stripped 7 bases from V and 0 bases from J, with 3 bases between. The length of the CDR3 is 11 residues. The germline gives CDR1 MDHEN, CDR2 SYDVKM.

This rearrangement joins TRBV7-2 to TRBJ2-7, with D tentatively TRBD1 (6 bases). CDR1 and CDR2 (germline): SGHTA, FQGNSA. Trimming shortened V by 7 bases and J by 3 bases, and 10 bases separated the two germline ends. This CDR3 region has 12 residues. This CDR3 is CASNLGGYEQYF. CDR3 bases: TGTGCCAGCAATTTAGGGGGCTACGAGCAGTACTTC. Supplemented by reference TRBV7-2 and TRBJ2-7, the full variable domain reads GAGVSQSPSNKVTEKGKDVELRCDPISGHTALYWYRQSLGQGLEFLIYFQGNSAPDKSGLPSDRFSAERTGGSVSTLTIQRTQQEDSAVYLCASNLGGYEQYFGPGTRLTVT.

This clone appeared a single time. This chain uses TRBV11-2 with TRBJ1-2; TRBD1 matches at 10 bases. CDR1 is SGHAT, CDR2 FQNNGV, per germline. Unmatched junction bases numbered 12, after V lost 1 base and J lost 4 bases. CDR3 size: 18 residues. The CDR3 sequence is CASSLGLGTGAVVYGYTF. CDR3 DNA sequence: TGTGCCAGCAGCTTAGGGCTAGGGACAGGGGCGGTTGTCTATGGCTACACCTTC. The variable domain in full, with the rest retrieved from reference TRBV11-2 and TRBJ1-2, is EAGVAQSPRYKIIEKRQSVAFWCNPISGHATLYWYQQILGQGPKLLIQFQNNGVVDDSQLPKDRFSAERLKGVDSTLKIQPAKLEDSAVYLCASSLGLGTGAVVYGYTFGSGTRLTVV.

This chain links TRBV24-1 with TRBJ2-3; tentative D call: TRBD1 (6 bases). The CDR3 has 16 amino acids. V dropped 5 bases and J dropped 2 bases, with 16 bases sitting between them. Germline V CDR1 and CDR2: KGHDR, SFDVKD. Here the CDR3 DNA reads TGTGCCACCAGTGGGGCGGAGGCAGGGGTCACAGATACGCAGTATTTT. Its protein is CATSGAEAGVTDTQYF.

CDR3 DNA sequence: TGTGCCAGCTCAACCGACAACAATCAGCCCCAGCATTTT. Residues: CASSTDNNQPQHF. The chain recombines TRBV18 with TRBJ1-5, with no clear D. V shed 5 bases and J shed 3 bases, with 8 bases lying between them. Germline V gives CDR1 KGHSH, CDR2 LQKENI. The CDR3 is 13 residues long. Full variable domain (outside the CDR3, taken from reference TRBV18 and TRBJ1-5): NAGVMQNPRHLVRRRGQEARLRCSPMKGHSHVYWYRQLPEEGLKFMVYLQKENIIDESGMPKERFSAEFPKEGPSILRIQQVVRGDSAAYFCASSTDNNQPQHFGDGTRLSIL.

This chain links TRBV10-2 with TRBJ2-3, with D perhaps TRBD2 (6 bases). The CDR3 runs to 13 residues. The V end was cut by 4 bases, the J end by 2 bases, with 7 bases between. Germline V CDR1 and CDR2: WSHSY, SAAADI. CDR3 sequence reads: CASSALATDTQYF. CDR3 bases: TGCGCCAGCAGTGCACTAGCCACAGATACGCAGTATTTT.

The CDR3 loop reads CASSLDAGPYGYTF. DNA for the CDR3: TGTGCCAGCAGCTTAGATGCAGGCCCCTATGGCTACACCTTC. The rearrangement uses TRBV7-2 and TRBJ1-2; D remains ambiguous. This CDR3 contains 14 residues. V was clipped by 1 base and J by 4 bases, with 10 bases between them. Germline lookup yields CDR1 SGHTA and CDR2 FQGNSA.

The rearrangement links TRBV7-9 to TRBJ1-3, with a weak D call TRBD1 (6 bases). Germline V gene data show CDR1 as SEHNR and CDR2 as FQNEAQ (reference sequence). V was clipped by 1 base and J by 4 bases, with 11 bases between them. This CDR3 region has 15 residues. The chain's CDR3 is CASSLVGTRGNTIYF. The CDR3 DNA is TGTGCCAGCAGCTTAGTGGGGACACGGGGAAACACCATATATTTT.

CDR3 residues: CASSQEVSVTGELFF. CDR3 sequence (DNA): TGTGCCAGCAGCCAAGAGGTCAGTGTTACCGGGGAGCTGTTTTTT. This rearrangement joins TRBV3-1 (or the pseudogene TRBV3-2) to TRBJ2-2, with unresolved D. V lost 0 bases, J lost 5 bases, and 10 bases lay in between. This CDR3 has 15 amino acids. CDR1 and CDR2 from the germline V gene are LGHDT and YNNKEL (reference sequence).

The chain has TRBV5-4 and TRBJ2-3; 13 nucleotides match TRBD2. Germline trimming cut 4 bases from V and 4 bases from J; bases unmatched to any gene: 6. This CDR3 is built from 16 residues. Germline loops: CDR1 SGHNT, CDR2 YYREEE (reference sequence). This CDR3 is CASSQGLAGVSDTQYF. Here the CDR3 DNA reads TGTGCCAGCAGCCAAGGACTAGCGGGAGTTTCAGATACGCAGTATTTT.

V usage is TRBV19 and J usage is TRBJ2-2; the match to TRBD2 covers 7 bases. The J segment lost 3 bases and the V segment lost 5 bases, leaving 3 bases of the junction unmatched. CDR3 length equals 14 residues. The germline V gene has CDR1 LNHDA and CDR2 SQIVND (reference sequence). The DNA of the CDR3 is TGTGCCAGTAGTTCTAGCGGTCACACCGGGGAGCTGTTTTTT. It specifies CASSSSGHTGELFF.

The chain has TRBV6-2 or TRBV6-3 and TRBJ2-7; 7 bases line up with TRBD1. The CDR3 loop spans 15 amino acids. J gave up 5 bases and V 5 bases, and 12 bases lay outside the gene matches. CDR1 and CDR2 from the germline V gene are MNHEY and SVGEGT. This chain's CDR3 is CASSTPSNRGHEQYF. CDR3 nucleotide sequence: TGTGCCAGCAGTACGCCTAGTAACAGGGGCCACGAGCAGTACTTC.

This rearrangement joins TRBV28 to TRBJ1-1, with D perhaps matching TRBD1 (5 bases). The V end lost 1 base, the J end lost 5 bases, and 11 bases lay between the germline ends. The CDR3 sequence is 14 residues long. Germline V gene data show CDR1 as MDHEN and CDR2 as SYDVKM. The CDR3 DNA is TGTGCCAGCAGTTTATTGGGGGAGGGTACTGAAGCTTTCTTT. Its translation: CASSLLGEGTEAFF. Supplemented by reference TRBV28 and TRBJ1-1, the full variable domain reads DVKVTQSSRYLVKRTGEKVFLECVQDMDHENMFWYRQDPGLGLRLIYFSYDVKMKEKGDIPEGYSVSREKKERFSLILESASTNQTSMYLCASSLLGEGTEAFFGQGTRLTVV.

The chain combines TRBV3-1 (or the pseudogene TRBV3-2) with TRBJ2-2, with 12 nucleotides matching TRBD2. Germline CDR1 LGHDT, CDR2 YNNKEL (reference sequence). The CDR3 spans 20 residues. With 1 base clipped from V and 7 bases from J, the junction kept 16 bases outside the gene matches. The CDR3 loop reads CASSQGPFLAGGPVIGELFF. The DNA for the CDR3 is TGTGCCAGCAGCCAAGGCCCATTTCTAGCGGGAGGGCCGGTTATCGGGGAGCTGTTTTTT.

The chain carries TRBV28 and TRBJ2-7; 7 nucleotides agree with TRBD1. Germline V gene sequence: CDR1 MDHEN, CDR2 SYDVKM. This CDR3 is built from 14 residues. V lost 6 bases, J lost 0 bases, and 5 bases stayed unmatched. CDR3: CASSQGGDSYEQYF. The CDR3 region has the DNA TGTGCCAGCAGCCAAGGGGGCGACTCCTACGAGCAGTACTTC.

This chain joins TRBV4-3 and TRBJ2-1, with a possible D match to TRBD1 (6 bases). The CDR3 totals 14 residues. Deletions cut 1 base from V and 4 bases from J, with 8 bases between. Germline CDR1 LGHNA, CDR2 YSLEER. CDR3 in amino acids: CASSQGGQYNEQFF. CDR3 DNA: TGCGCCAGCAGCCAAGGTGGACAGTACAATGAGCAGTTCTTC.

The CDR3 is CATSNSAGNTNEQYF. The CDR3 bases are TGTGCCACCAGTAATAGCGCAGGAAACACTAACGAGCAGTACTTC. The chain employs TRBV24-1 and TRBJ2-5, with a tentative D call TRBD2 (5 bases). The DNA end favors TRBJ2-7, so the J call may be wrong. CDR3 size: 15 residues. The germline V gene encodes CDR1 KGHDR and CDR2 SFDVKD.